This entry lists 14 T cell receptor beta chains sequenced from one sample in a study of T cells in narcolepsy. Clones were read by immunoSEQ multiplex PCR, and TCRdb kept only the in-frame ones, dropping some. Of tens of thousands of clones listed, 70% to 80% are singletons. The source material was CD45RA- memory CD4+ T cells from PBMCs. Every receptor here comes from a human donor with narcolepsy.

The CDR3 loop reads CASSLVGGTDGAAGVPDTQYF. The CDR3 DNA follows: TGTGCCAGCAGCTTAGTTGGGGGCACGGACGGAGCGGCTGGAGTCCCAGATACGCAGTATTTT. V is TRBV7-3 and J is TRBJ2-3; perhaps TRBD1 as D (6 bases). The V and J ends lost 2 bases and 4 bases respectively, with 31 bases between them. Germline V CDR1 and CDR2: SGHTA, FQGTGA. This CDR3 has 21 amino acids.

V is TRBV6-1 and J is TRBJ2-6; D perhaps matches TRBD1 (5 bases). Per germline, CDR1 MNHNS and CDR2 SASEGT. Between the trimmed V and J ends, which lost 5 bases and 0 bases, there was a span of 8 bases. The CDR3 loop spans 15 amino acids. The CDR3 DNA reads TGTGCCAGCAGTCGCGACAGCTCTGGGGCCAACGTCCTGACTTTC. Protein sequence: CASSRDSSGANVLTF.

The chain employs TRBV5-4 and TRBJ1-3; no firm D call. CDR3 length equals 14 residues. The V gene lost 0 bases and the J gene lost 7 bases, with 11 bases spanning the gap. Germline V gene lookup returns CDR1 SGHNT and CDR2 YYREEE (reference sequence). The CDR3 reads CASSLDPVVNTIYF. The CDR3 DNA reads TGTGCCAGCAGCTTGGACCCCGTGGTTAACACCATATATTTT.

CDR3 loop: CASSGTMSGNTIYF. Written as DNA, the CDR3 is TGTGCCAGCAGTGGCACTATGTCGGGAAACACCATATATTTT. The chain uses TRBV6-1 and TRBJ1-3; D unresolved. This CDR3 comprises 14 residues. Trimming shortened V by 4 bases and J by 4 bases, and 11 bases separated the two germline ends. The germline V gene has CDR1 MNHNS and CDR2 SASEGT.

This CDR3 is CASSSSKFTGERTDTQYF. CDR3 DNA: TGTGCCAGCAGTTCAAGCAAATTTACAGGGGAGAGGACAGATACGCAGTATTTT. The chain combines TRBV27 with TRBJ2-3; 7 nucleotides line up with TRBD1. The germline CDR1 and CDR2 sequences are MNHEY and SMNVEV (reference sequence). This CDR3 is built from 18 residues. V was pared by 4 bases and J by 3 bases, with 16 bases of the junction left unmatched.

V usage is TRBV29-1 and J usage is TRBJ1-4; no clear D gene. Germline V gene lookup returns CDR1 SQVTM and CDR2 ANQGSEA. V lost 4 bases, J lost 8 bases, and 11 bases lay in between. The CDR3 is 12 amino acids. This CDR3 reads CSVVTSREKLFF. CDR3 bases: TGCAGCGTTGTAACCTCAAGAGAAAAACTGTTTTTT. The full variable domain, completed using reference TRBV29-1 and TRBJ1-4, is SAVISQKPSRDICQRGTSLTIQCQVDSQVTMMFWYRQQPGQSLTLIATANQGSEATYESGFVIDKFPISRPNLTFSTLTVSNMSPEDSSIYLCSVVTSREKLFFGSGTQLSVL.

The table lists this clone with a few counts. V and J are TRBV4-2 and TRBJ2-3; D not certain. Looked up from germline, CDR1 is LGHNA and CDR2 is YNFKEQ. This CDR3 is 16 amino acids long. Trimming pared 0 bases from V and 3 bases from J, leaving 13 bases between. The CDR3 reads CASSQDAASDTDTQYF. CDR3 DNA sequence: TGTGCCAGCAGCCAAGATGCGGCTTCCGATACAGATACGCAGTATTTT.

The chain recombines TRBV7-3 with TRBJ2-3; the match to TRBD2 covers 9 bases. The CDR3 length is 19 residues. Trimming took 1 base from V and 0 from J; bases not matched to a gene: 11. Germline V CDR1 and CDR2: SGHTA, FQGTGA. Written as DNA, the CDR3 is TGTGCCAGCAGCTTAAGTCCAAGCGGGGGGCCGTCAAGCACAGATACGCAGTATTTT. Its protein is CASSLSPSGGPSSTDTQYF.

The CDR3 sequence is CASRADSYNEQFF. The CDR3 DNA reads as TGCGCCAGCAGAGCCGACAGTTACAATGAGCAGTTCTTC. The chain carries TRBV5-1 and TRBJ2-1, with D possibly matching TRBD1 (5 bases). From germline, CDR1 is SGHRS and CDR2 YFSETQ. The CDR3 is 13 amino acids. Trimming left V 5 bases short and J 4 bases short, with 10 bases between.

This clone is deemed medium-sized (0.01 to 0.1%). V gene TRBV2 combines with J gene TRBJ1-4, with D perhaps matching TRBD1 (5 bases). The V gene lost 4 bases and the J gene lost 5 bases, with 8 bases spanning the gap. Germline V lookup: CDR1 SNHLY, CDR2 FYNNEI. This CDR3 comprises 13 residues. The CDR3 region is CASSGDRNEKLFF. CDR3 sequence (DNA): TGTGCCAGCAGTGGTGACAGAAATGAAAAACTGTTTTTT.

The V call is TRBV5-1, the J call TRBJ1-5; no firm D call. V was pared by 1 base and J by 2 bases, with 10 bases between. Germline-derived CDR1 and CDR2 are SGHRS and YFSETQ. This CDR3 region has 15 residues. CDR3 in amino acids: CASSLMGNGNQPQHF. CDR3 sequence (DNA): TGCGCCAGCAGCTTGATGGGTAATGGCAATCAGCCCCAGCATTTT. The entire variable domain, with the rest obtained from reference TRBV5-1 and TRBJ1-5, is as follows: KAGVTQTPRYLIKTRGQQVTLSCSPISGHRSVSWYQQTPGQGLQFLFEYFSETQRNKGNFPGRFSGRQFSNSRSEMNVSTLELGDSALYLCASSLMGNGNQPQHFGDGTRLSIL.

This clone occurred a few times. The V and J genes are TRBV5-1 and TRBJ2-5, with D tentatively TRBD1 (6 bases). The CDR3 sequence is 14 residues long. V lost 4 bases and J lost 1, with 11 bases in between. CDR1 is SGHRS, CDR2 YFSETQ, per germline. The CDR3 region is CASSRDKLQETQYF. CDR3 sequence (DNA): TGCGCCAGCAGCCGGGACAAACTCCAAGAGACCCAGTACTTC.

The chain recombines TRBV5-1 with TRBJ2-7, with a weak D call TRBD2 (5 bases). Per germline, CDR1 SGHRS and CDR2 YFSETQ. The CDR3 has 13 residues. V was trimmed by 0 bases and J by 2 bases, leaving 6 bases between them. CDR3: CASSLAGTYEQYF. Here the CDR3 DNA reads TGCGCCAGCAGCTTGGCCGGGACCTACGAGCAGTACTTC. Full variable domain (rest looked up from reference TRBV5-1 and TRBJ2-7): KAGVTQTPRYLIKTRGQQVTLSCSPISGHRSVSWYQQTPGQGLQFLFEYFSETQRNKGNFPGRFSGRQFSNSRSEMNVSTLELGDSALYLCASSLAGTYEQYFGPGTRLTVT.

The CDR3 DNA sequence: TGTGCCAGCAGCCTCGGGGGGGGTCTCAATGAGCAGTTCTTC. It encodes CASSLGGGLNEQFF. The chain is built from TRBV6-5 and TRBJ2-1, with TRBD2 matching 8 bases. This CDR3 contains 14 residues. Trimming removed 6 bases from V and 6 bases from J; junction bases left unmatched: 7. The germline gives CDR1 MNHEY, CDR2 SVGAGI.